The next 13 T cell receptor beta chains were all read from a single sample in a study of identical twins. TCRdb ran MiXCR on the 5' RACE reads and lists one entry per CDR3 protein. The table shows some 590,000 distinct CDR3 sequences, with nearly 10% occurring only once. The sample also formed part of further work on yellow fever vaccine responses in identical twins.

Sequencing was carried out using PBMCs. These receptors were taken from a woman aged 18-29 years in good health.

There are a few counts of this clonotype. The chain carries TRBV2 and TRBJ2-5; D possibly corresponds to TRBD2 (6 bases). V was cut by 0 bases and J by 6 bases, with 17 bases left in between. This CDR3 has 16 amino acids. CDR1 SNHLY and CDR2 FYNNEI come from the germline V gene. The CDR3 is CASSEAHRTIVQTQYF. CDR3 nucleotides: TGTGCCAGCAGTGAAGCGCATCGGACTATTGTGCAGACCCAGTACTTC.

This clonotype was detected only a few times. The CDR3, as DNA: TGTGCCAGCAGCTACACGGACAGGGGGAATAGGACAGATACGCAGTATTTT. Its protein is CASSYTDRGNRTDTQYF. The V and J genes are TRBV12-1 and TRBJ2-3; the table assigns TRBD1, which was not confirmed against the DNA. TRBV12-1 is a documented pseudogene. There are 17 residues in the CDR3.

V gene TRBV9 combines with J gene TRBJ1-2; TRBD1 matches 8 bases. Germline lookup yields CDR1 SGDLS and CDR2 YYNGEE. V trimming: 4 bases; J trimming: 3 bases; junction bases outside the gene matches: 11. CDR3 length: 16 amino acids. In DNA, the CDR3 is TGTGCCAGCAGCTCTTCGTTAGGACAGGGAGACTATGGCTACACCTTC. Translated, it gives CASSSSLGQGDYGYTF. Using reference TRBV9 and TRBJ1-2 for the parts outside the CDR3, the full variable domain is DSGVTQTPKHLITATGQRVTLRCSPRSGDLSVYWYQQSLDQGLQFLIQYYNGEERAKGNILERFSAQQFPDLHSELNLSSLELGDSALYFCASSSSLGQGDYGYTFGSGTRLTVV.

This rearrangement joins TRBV6-4 to TRBJ2-3, with TRBD1 matching over 10 bases. Germline V gene lookup returns CDR1 MRHNA and CDR2 SNTAGT. Trimming cost V 4 bases and J 2 bases; bases outside gene matches: 3. This CDR3 is built from 15 residues. Here the CDR3 reads CASSGQGANTDTQYF. The CDR3 nucleotides read TGTGCCAGCAGTGGACAGGGGGCGAACACAGATACGCAGTATTTT.

This sequence joins TRBV7-9 and TRBJ1-6; a weak D match, TRBD1 (5 bases). V was pared by 0 bases and J by 6 bases, with 15 bases between. Germline loops: CDR1 SEHNR, CDR2 FQNEAQ (reference sequence). The CDR3 sequence is 17 residues long. The CDR3 DNA is TGTGCCAGCAGCTTAGCGGGCAGGGCGCAAAGTAATTCACCCCTCCACTTT. Its protein is CASSLAGRAQSNSPLHF. Full variable domain (outside the CDR3, taken from reference TRBV7-9 and TRBJ1-6): DTGVSQNPRHKITKRGQNVTFRCDPISEHNRLYWYRQTLGQGPEFLTYFQNEAQLEKSRLLSDRFSAERPKGSFSTLEIQRTEQGDSAMYLCASSLAGRAQSNSPLHFGNGTRLTVT.

V usage is TRBV3-1 and J usage is TRBJ1-2; D might be TRBD1 (6 bases). Germline V CDR1 and CDR2: LGHDT, YNNKEL (reference sequence). This CDR3 has 14 residues. V was shortened by 5 bases and J by 2 bases, with 12 bases between the two germline ends. CDR3 amino acids: CASSVRTENYGYTF. The DNA for the CDR3 is TGTGCCAGCAGCGTCCGGACAGAGAACTATGGCTACACCTTC.

This clonotype was observed many times. CDR3 amino acids: CASSRGQGETDTQYF. The CDR3 DNA reads TGTGCCAGCAGCCGAGGACAGGGAGAAACAGATACGCAGTATTTT. The chain recombines TRBV4-2 with TRBJ2-3, with 8 bases that match TRBD1. From germline, CDR1 is LGHNA and CDR2 YNFKEQ. Losses at the gene ends were 4 bases for V and 3 bases for J; bases not matched to a gene: 6. The CDR3 extends over 15 amino acids.

CDR3 sequence reads: CSARGRQYSYEQYF. As DNA, the CDR3 is TGCAGTGCTAGAGGGAGACAGTACTCCTACGAGCAGTACTTC. This rearrangement joins TRBV20-1 to TRBJ2-7, with D possibly being TRBD1 (5 bases). Germline V gene lookup returns CDR1 DFQATT and CDR2 SNEGSKA (reference sequence). The V end was cut by 1 base, the J end by 0 bases, with 10 bases between. This CDR3 region has 14 residues.

This rearrangement joins TRBV28 to TRBJ2-2; D is unclear. The CDR3 has 12 amino acids. V lost 4 bases to trimming and J lost 6 bases, with 6 bases between them. Germline V gene sequence: CDR1 MDHEN, CDR2 SYDVKM. The DNA for the CDR3 is TGTGCCAGCAGTTCATATCCCGGGGAGCTGTTTTTT. This codes for CASSSYPGELFF.

The V call is TRBV29-1, the J call TRBJ2-1; D is perhaps TRBD1 or TRBD2 (5 bases each). The CDR3 contains 13 residues. In germline, CDR1 is SQVTM, CDR2 ANQGSEA. The V gene lost 4 bases and the J gene lost 5 bases, with 12 bases spanning the gap. The CDR3 nucleotides read TGCAGCGTTGGCGAAGGGGACCACAATGAGCAGTTCTTC. Translating it yields CSVGEGDHNEQFF.

This clonotype came up many times. The chain joins TRBV3-1 to TRBJ1-1; D is uncertain. V lost 1 base and J lost 6, with 6 bases in between. Germline V gene sequence: CDR1 LGHDT, CDR2 YNNKEL (reference sequence). The CDR3 has 12 amino acids. In DNA, the CDR3 is TGTGCCAGCAGCCAAGTGATGGCTGAAGCTTTCTTT. As protein: CASSQVMAEAFF.

This rearrangement joins TRBV28 to TRBJ2-5; TRBD2 aligns across 10 bases. The V gene end was trimmed by 8 bases and the J gene end by 5 bases; junction bases not matched to a gene: 11. The CDR3 is 15 residues long. The germline CDR1 and CDR2 sequences are MDHEN and SYDVKM. The CDR3 region is CASDFLAGGFETQYF. The CDR3 nucleotides read TGTGCCAGCGATTTCTTAGCGGGGGGCTTCGAGACCCAGTACTTC.

This clonotype was counted ten times or more. This chain joins TRBV12-3 or TRBV12-4 and TRBJ2-5; 10 nucleotides match TRBD2. The CDR3 totals 14 residues. The V segment lost 8 bases and the J segment 3 bases; nucleotides outside the gene matches: 6. CDR3 in DNA: TGTGCCAGCGTTCTAGCGGGAGTCGAAGAGACCCAGTACTTC. Its translation: CASVLAGVEETQYF.